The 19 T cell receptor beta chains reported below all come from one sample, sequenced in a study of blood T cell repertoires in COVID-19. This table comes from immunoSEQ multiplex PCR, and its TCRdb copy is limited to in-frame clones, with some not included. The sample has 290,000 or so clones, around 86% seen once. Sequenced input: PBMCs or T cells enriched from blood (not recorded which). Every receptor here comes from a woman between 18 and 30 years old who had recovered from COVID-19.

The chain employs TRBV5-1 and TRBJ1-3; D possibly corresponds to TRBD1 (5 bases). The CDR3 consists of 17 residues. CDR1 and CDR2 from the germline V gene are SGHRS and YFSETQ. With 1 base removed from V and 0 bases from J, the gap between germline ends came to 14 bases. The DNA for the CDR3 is TGCGCCAGCAGCTTGTTTGGGGCGCTGAGCTCTGGAAACACCATATATTTT. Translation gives CASSLFGALSSGNTIYF.

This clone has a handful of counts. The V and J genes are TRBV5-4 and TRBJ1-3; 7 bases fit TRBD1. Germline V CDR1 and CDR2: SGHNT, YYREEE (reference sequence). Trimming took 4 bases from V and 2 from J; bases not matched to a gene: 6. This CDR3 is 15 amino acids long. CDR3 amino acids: CASSVTGVAGNTIYF. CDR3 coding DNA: TGTGCCAGCAGCGTTACAGGGGTCGCTGGAAACACCATATATTTT.

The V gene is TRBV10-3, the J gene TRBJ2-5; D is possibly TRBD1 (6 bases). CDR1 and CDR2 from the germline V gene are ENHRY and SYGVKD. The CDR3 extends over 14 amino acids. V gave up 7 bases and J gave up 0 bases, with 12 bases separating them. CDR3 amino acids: CAINPTGYQETQYF. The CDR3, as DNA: TGTGCCATCAACCCCACAGGGTACCAAGAGACCCAGTACTTC.

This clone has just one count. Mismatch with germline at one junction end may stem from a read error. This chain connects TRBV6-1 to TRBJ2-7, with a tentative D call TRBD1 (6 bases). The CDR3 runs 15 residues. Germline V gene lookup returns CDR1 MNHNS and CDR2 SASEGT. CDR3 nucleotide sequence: TGTGCCAGCAGAGAAGGACAGCAAATTTCCTACGAGCAGTACTTC. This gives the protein CASREGQQISYEQYF.

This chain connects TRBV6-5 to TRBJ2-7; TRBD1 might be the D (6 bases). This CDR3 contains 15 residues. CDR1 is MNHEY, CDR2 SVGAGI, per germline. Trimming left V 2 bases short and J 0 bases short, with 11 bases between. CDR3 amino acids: CASSYQDSSSYEQYF. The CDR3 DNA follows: TGTGCCAGCAGTTACCAGGACAGCAGCTCCTACGAGCAGTACTTC.

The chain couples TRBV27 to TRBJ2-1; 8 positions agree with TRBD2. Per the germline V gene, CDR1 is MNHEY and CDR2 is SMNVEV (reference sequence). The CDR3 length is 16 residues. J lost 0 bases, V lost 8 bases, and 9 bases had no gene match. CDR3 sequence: CASRISGTSSYNEQFF. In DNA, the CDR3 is TGTGCCAGCCGGATTAGCGGGACCAGCTCCTACAATGAGCAGTTCTTC.

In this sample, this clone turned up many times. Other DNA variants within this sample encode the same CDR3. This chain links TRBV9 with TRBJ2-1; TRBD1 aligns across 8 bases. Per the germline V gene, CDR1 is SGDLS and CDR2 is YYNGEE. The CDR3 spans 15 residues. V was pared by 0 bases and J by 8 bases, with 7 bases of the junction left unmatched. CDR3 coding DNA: TGTGCCAGCAGCGTAGTAGGGGCAGGGGGCGATGAGCAGTTCTTC. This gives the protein CASSVVGAGGDEQFF. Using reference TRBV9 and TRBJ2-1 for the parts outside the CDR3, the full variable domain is DSGVTQTPKHLITATGQRVTLRCSPRSGDLSVYWYQQSLDQGLQFLIQYYNGEERAKGNILERFSAQQFPDLHSELNLSSLELGDSALYFCASSVVGAGGDEQFFGPGTRLTVL.

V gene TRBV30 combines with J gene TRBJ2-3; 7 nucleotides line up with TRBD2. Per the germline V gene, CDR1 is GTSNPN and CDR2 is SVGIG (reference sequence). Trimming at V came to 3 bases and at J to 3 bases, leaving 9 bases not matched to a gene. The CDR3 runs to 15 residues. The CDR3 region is CAWSREAIGTDTQYF. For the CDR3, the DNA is TGTGCCTGGAGCCGGGAGGCAATTGGGACAGATACGCAGTATTTT.

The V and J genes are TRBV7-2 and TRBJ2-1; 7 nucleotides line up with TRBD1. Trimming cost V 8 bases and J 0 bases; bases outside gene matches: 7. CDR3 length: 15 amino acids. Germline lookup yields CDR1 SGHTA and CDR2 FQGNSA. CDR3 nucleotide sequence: TGTGCCAGCCGTTCCGACAGGGTCTCCTACAATGAGCAGTTCTTC. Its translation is CASRSDRVSYNEQFF.

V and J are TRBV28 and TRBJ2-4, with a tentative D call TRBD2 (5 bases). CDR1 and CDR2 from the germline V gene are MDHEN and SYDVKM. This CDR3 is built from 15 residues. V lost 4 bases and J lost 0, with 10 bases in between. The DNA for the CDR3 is TGTGCCAGCAGTTCAGTAGAGGGAGCCAAAAACATTCAGTACTTC. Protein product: CASSSVEGAKNIQYF. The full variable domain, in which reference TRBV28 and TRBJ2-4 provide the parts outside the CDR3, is DVKVTQSSRYLVKRTGEKVFLECVQDMDHENMFWYRQDPGLGLRLIYFSYDVKMKEKGDIPEGYSVSREKKERFSLILESASTNQTSMYLCASSSVEGAKNIQYFGAGTRLSVL.

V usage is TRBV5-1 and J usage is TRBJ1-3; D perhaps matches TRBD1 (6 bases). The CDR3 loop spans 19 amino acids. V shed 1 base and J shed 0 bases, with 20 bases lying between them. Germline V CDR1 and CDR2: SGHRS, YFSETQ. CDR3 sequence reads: CASSLQPVGQGTSGNTIYF. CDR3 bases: TGCGCCAGCAGCTTGCAGCCAGTGGGTCAGGGGACCTCTGGAAACACCATATATTTT.

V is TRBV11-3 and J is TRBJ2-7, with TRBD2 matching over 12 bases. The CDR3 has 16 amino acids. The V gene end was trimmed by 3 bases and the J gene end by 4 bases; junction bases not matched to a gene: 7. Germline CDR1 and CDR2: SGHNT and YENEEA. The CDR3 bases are TGTGCCAGCAGCTTTTCCGGGACTAGCGGGCAATACGAGCAGTACTTC. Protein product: CASSFSGTSGQYEQYF.

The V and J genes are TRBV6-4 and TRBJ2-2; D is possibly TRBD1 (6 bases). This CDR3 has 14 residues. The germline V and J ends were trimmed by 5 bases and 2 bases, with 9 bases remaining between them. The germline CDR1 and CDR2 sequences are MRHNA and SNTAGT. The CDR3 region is CASSYRVNTGELFF. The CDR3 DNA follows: TGTGCCAGCAGTTACAGGGTCAACACCGGGGAGCTGTTTTTT.

In DNA, the CDR3 is TGTGCCAGCAGCTTCTTGAACGGTAGCCCTGAAGCTTTCTTT. It is translated as CASSFLNGSPEAFF. V is TRBV7-9 and J is TRBJ1-1, with unresolved D. Trimming removed 3 bases at V and 6 bases at J, with 14 bases between. This CDR3 contains 14 residues. Per germline, CDR1 SEHNR and CDR2 FQNEAQ (reference sequence).

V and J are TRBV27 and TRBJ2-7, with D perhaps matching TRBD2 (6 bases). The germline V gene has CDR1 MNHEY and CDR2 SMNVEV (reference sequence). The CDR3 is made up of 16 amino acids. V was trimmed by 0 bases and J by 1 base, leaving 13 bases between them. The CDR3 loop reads CASSLSPSVLSYEQYF. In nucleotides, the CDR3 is TGTGCCAGCAGTTTATCCCCTAGCGTACTTTCCTACGAGCAGTACTTC.

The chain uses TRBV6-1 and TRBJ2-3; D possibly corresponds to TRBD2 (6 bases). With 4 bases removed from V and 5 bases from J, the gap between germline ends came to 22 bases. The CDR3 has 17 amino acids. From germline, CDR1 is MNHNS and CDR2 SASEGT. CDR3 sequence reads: CASSGLGGVLREDTQYF. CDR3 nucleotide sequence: TGTGCCAGCAGTGGACTGGGCGGGGTGCTCCGTGAAGATACGCAGTATTTT.

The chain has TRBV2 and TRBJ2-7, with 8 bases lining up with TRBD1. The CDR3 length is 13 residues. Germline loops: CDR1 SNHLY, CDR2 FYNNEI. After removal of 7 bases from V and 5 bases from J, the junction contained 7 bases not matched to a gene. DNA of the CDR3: TGTGCCAGCAACGGACAGGGTGGCAACGAGCAGTACTTC. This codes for CASNGQGGNEQYF.

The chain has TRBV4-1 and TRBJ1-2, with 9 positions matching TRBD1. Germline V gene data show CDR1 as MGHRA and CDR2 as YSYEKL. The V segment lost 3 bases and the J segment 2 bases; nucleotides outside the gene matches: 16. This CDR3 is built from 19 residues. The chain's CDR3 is CASSHYMAGQGPLNYGYTF. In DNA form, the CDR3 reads TGCGCCAGCAGCCACTACATGGCGGGACAGGGCCCTCTCAACTATGGCTACACCTTC.

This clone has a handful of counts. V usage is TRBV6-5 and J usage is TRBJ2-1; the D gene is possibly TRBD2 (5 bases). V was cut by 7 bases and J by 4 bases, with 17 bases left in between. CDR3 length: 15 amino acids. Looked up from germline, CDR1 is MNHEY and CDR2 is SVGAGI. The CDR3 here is CASTDHAGEYNEQFF. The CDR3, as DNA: TGTGCCAGCACAGACCACGCGGGCGAGTACAATGAGCAGTTCTTC.